Each of the 20 T cell receptor beta chains below was sequenced from the same sample in a study of cytotoxic CD8 clonotypes in ibrutinib-treated CLL (dated by TCRdb to about 2021). The library came from the immunoSEQ multiplex PCR assay. Here the immuneACCESS table is served through TCRdb, limited to in-frame sequences with V and J called. Missing clones are a known gap in these copies; in checked studies unresolved V genes cover under half, and the rest lacks a known reason. This sample gives fewer than 400,000 clones in total; roughly 71% of them show up just once. The top ten constitute roughly 6.8% of the sample. The source material was PBMCs, sampled after 36 months of ibrutinib treatment. These receptors were taken from a human donor with chronic lymphocytic leukemia.

This clone turned up a few times. J is TRBJ1-6 and V is TRBV27, with D uncertain. Trimming removed 6 bases at V and 5 bases at J, with 5 bases between. In germline, CDR1 is MNHEY, CDR2 SMNVEV (reference sequence). The CDR3 spans 12 residues. CDR3 coding DNA: TGTGCCAGCAGCCCCCATAATTCACCCCTCCACTTT. It codes for CASSPHNSPLHF.

This clone was seen a few times. The CDR3 is CASSLERPGGGYTF. The CDR3 bases are TGTGCCAGCAGCTTAGAGCGCCCCGGCGGGGGCTACACCTTC. The J gene is TRBJ1-2, the V gene TRBV7-4; D call uncertain. In germline, CDR1 is SGHVT, CDR2 SQSDAQ. The CDR3 consists of 14 residues. V dropped 1 base and J dropped 8 bases, with 14 bases sitting between them. Full variable domain (missing parts from reference TRBV7-4 and TRBJ1-2): GAGVSQSPRYKVAKRGRDVALRCDSISGHVTLYWYRQTLGQGSEVLTYSQSDAQRDKSGRPSGRFSAERPERSVSTLKIQRTEQGDSAVYLCASSLERPGGGYTFGSGTRLTVV.

The V and J genes are TRBV7-9 and TRBJ2-2; D is undetermined. V was clipped by 3 bases and J by 4 bases, with 12 bases between them. CDR1 is SEHNR and CDR2 is FQNEAQ in the germline V gene (reference sequence). The CDR3 consists of 15 residues. CDR3 amino acids: CASSLGTSFTGELFF. For the CDR3, the DNA is TGTGCCAGCAGCTTGGGTACCAGCTTCACCGGGGAGCTGTTTTTT.

This chain uses TRBV29-1 with TRBJ2-2; 11 nucleotides align to TRBD2. The V gene's germline CDR1 is SQVTM and CDR2 ANQGSEA. The CDR3 spans 17 residues. V shed 6 bases, J shed 3 bases, and the junction held 12 bases outside the gene matches. The CDR3: CSVPNPLGLADTGELFF. The CDR3 nucleotides are TGCAGCGTCCCAAACCCCCTGGGACTAGCGGACACCGGGGAGCTGTTTTTT.

The chain links TRBV5-4 to TRBJ1-2; D call uncertain. V dropped 2 bases and J dropped 1 base, with 9 bases sitting between them. Germline assignment: CDR1 SGHNT and CDR2 YYREEE (reference sequence). The CDR3 spans 14 residues. The CDR3 spells CASSFRPNNYGYTF. DNA of the CDR3: TGTGCCAGCAGCTTTAGACCTAATAACTATGGCTACACCTTC.

The chain couples TRBV5-4 to TRBJ2-2, with D unclear. The germline V gene has CDR1 SGHNT and CDR2 YYREEE (reference sequence). V was cut by 0 bases and J by 4 bases, with 13 bases left in between. The CDR3 runs to 16 residues. CDR3 in amino acids: CASSLVAGLGTGELFF. The CDR3 nucleotides are TGTGCCAGCAGCTTGGTAGCCGGGTTGGGCACCGGGGAGCTGTTTTTT.

The chain carries TRBV7-2 and TRBJ1-5; D gene uncertain. The ends were cut back, 1 base at V and 7 bases at J, with 14 bases in the middle. Germline assignment: CDR1 SGHTA and CDR2 FQGNSA. CDR3 length: 15 residues. The CDR3 sequence: CASSLVEGLGQPQHF. CDR3 nucleotide sequence: TGTGCCAGCAGCTTAGTCGAAGGGTTGGGGCAGCCCCAGCATTTT.

This clone has a handful of counts. J is TRBJ1-3 and V is TRBV6-1; 9 bases are shared with TRBD1. Germline V gene sequence: CDR1 MNHNS, CDR2 SASEGT. V lost 10 bases and J lost 8; bases outside the gene matches: 9. This CDR3 comprises 13 residues. The CDR3 region is CATLGQGSYTIYF. CDR3 coding DNA: TGTGCCACCCTGGGACAGGGTTCGTACACCATATATTTT.

This clone was detected a few times. The chain recombines TRBV2 with TRBJ1-5; D perhaps matches TRBD1 (5 bases). The CDR3 length is 14 residues. Between the trimmed V and J ends, which lost 3 bases and 5 bases, there was a span of 11 bases. Germline CDR1 is SNHLY and CDR2 is FYNNEI. Here the CDR3 reads CASSERGNDQPQHF. Here the CDR3 DNA reads TGTGCCAGCAGTGAGCGGGGGAACGATCAGCCCCAGCATTTT.

This clone was observed a few times. This likely came from a read error, as a far larger clone is one base away. V usage is TRBV5-4 and J usage is TRBJ2-1, with 7 bases that match TRBD1. The CDR3 sequence is 15 residues long. The V gene end was trimmed by 5 bases and the J gene end by 0 bases; junction bases not matched to a gene: 5. The germline V gene has CDR1 SGHNT and CDR2 YYREEE (reference sequence). This CDR3 reads CASRGDRSSYNEQFF. The CDR3 region has the DNA TGTGCCAGCAGGGGGGACAGAAGCTCCTACAATGAGCAGTTCTTC. The full variable domain, rest sourced from reference TRBV5-4 and TRBJ2-1, is ETGVTQSPTHLIKTRGQQVTLRCSSQSGHNTVSWYQQALGQGPQFIFQYYREEENGRGNFPPRFSGLQFPNYSSELNVNALELDDSALYLCASRGDRSSYNEQFFGPGTRLTVL.

The chain joins TRBV9 to TRBJ1-4, with a weak D call TRBD1 (5 bases). The CDR3 consists of 15 residues. Trimming shortened V by 0 bases and J by 7 bases, and 13 bases separated the two germline ends. The germline CDR1 and CDR2 sequences are SGDLS and YYNGEE. CDR3 amino acids: CASSVASGTFEKLFF. The CDR3 coding sequence is TGTGCCAGCAGCGTAGCTTCGGGGACTTTTGAAAAACTGTTTTTT.

V and J are TRBV7-3 and TRBJ2-1, with 8 bases identical to TRBD1. Germline V CDR1 and CDR2: SGHTA, FQGTGA. The V gene end was trimmed by 7 bases and the J gene end by 6 bases; junction bases not matched to a gene: 8. This CDR3 spans 14 amino acids. Written as DNA, the CDR3 is TGTGCCAGCACCCCCGGACAGGGCCGCAATGAGCAGTTCTTC. It yields the protein CASTPGQGRNEQFF.

This rearrangement joins TRBV9 to TRBJ2-1, with 11 bases fitting TRBD2. After removal of 4 bases from V and 1 base from J, the junction contained 4 bases not matched to a gene. CDR3 length equals 16 residues. From germline, CDR1 is SGDLS and CDR2 YYNGEE. The CDR3 nucleotides are TGTGCCAGCAGCCTTCGACTAGCGGGGTCCTACAATGAGCAGTTCTTC. Its protein is CASSLRLAGSYNEQFF.

In its sample, this clone was seen a few times. The chain uses TRBV4-1 and TRBJ2-1; the D gene is possibly TRBD2 (6 bases). This CDR3 is built from 15 residues. Germline CDR1 is MGHRA and CDR2 is YSYEKL. Trimming removed 7 bases at V and 6 bases at J, with 19 bases between. The CDR3 reads CASTPAGWRGNEQFF. In nucleotides, the CDR3 is TGCGCCAGCACCCCAGCGGGCTGGAGGGGCAATGAGCAGTTCTTC.

The chain combines TRBV5-1 with TRBJ2-7; D is perhaps TRBD1 (5 bases). Per the germline V gene, CDR1 is SGHRS and CDR2 is YFSETQ. Trimming removed 1 base from V and 7 bases from J, with 18 bases in between. The CDR3 runs to 15 residues. The CDR3 reads CASSLSLGRVGEQYF. The CDR3 DNA reads as TGCGCCAGCAGCTTGTCTCTCGGCAGGGTGGGAGAGCAGTACTTC.

A few counts support this clone. V usage is TRBV5-1 and J usage is TRBJ2-7; a possible D gene is TRBD1 (6 bases). Per germline, CDR1 SGHRS and CDR2 YFSETQ. The CDR3 is 15 residues long. V lost 0 bases and J 4 bases, leaving 14 bases between the germline ends. The CDR3 bases are TGCGCCAGCAGCTTGGGAGACACAGGGTCGTACGAGCAGTACTTC. Translated, it gives CASSLGDTGSYEQYF. The full variable domain, completed using reference TRBV5-1 and TRBJ2-7, is KAGVTQTPRYLIKTRGQQVTLSCSPISGHRSVSWYQQTPGQGLQFLFEYFSETQRNKGNFPGRFSGRQFSNSRSEMNVSTLELGDSALYLCASSLGDTGSYEQYFGPGTRLTVT.

The V and J genes are TRBV5-6 and TRBJ2-7, with 10 bases fitting TRBD2. This CDR3 has 15 residues. Losses at the gene ends were 4 bases for V and 6 bases for J; bases not matched to a gene: 10. CDR1 and CDR2 from the germline V gene are SGHDT and YYEEEE. The CDR3 spells CASSPPRLAGAEQYF. The CDR3 DNA sequence: TGTGCCAGCAGCCCCCCGAGGCTAGCGGGAGCCGAGCAGTACTTC.

This chain's CDR3 is CARESGVRGEQFF. CDR3 coding DNA: TGTGCGCGAGAGTCAGGGGTTAGGGGGGAGCAGTTCTTC. The chain joins TRBV30 to TRBJ2-1; weak D call: TRBD1 (6 bases). Looked up from germline, CDR1 is GTSNPN and CDR2 is SVGIG (reference sequence). There are 13 residues in the CDR3.

The J gene is TRBJ2-3, the V gene TRBV27; tentatively, D is TRBD2 (6 bases). This CDR3 is built from 15 residues. V was pared by 2 bases and J by 0 bases, with 9 bases between. Looked up from germline, CDR1 is MNHEY and CDR2 is SMNVEV (reference sequence). CDR3 DNA sequence: TGTGCCAGCAGTTTAGGACTACGCAGCACAGATACGCAGTATTTT. Protein: CASSLGLRSTDTQYF.

This clone was observed a handful of times. This chain connects TRBV15 to TRBJ1-5, with D unclear. There are 16 residues in the CDR3. V lost 2 bases and J lost 6, with 17 bases in between. The germline V gene has CDR1 LNHNV and CDR2 YYDKDF (reference sequence). The CDR3 loop is CATSRFDLSPAQPQHF. The CDR3 DNA reads as TGTGCCACCAGCAGATTTGATTTGAGTCCTGCTCAGCCCCAGCATTTT.